This T cell receptor beta chain derives from a study of post-analysis software for immune sequencing data. Notes on the study in general: Elevated frequency relative to controls characterized several TRBV segments in patients, TRBV5-6, TRBV5-1 and TRBV20-1 among them.

There are a few counts of this clonotype. Its antigen is still unknown. The CDR3 length is 15 residues. V was shortened by 2 bases and J by 4 bases, with 11 bases between the two germline ends. Germline V gives CDR1 MNHEY, CDR2 SVGAGI. Sequencing libraries made from TCR beta cDNA carried unique molecular identifiers. TCRdb reprocessed the PCR reads via MiXCR and lists one record per CDR3 protein. The sample has about 200,000 distinct CDR3 sequences, 29% seen once. The sample taken for sequencing was blood. The clonotype was recovered from a girl aged 2 to 17 with multiple sclerosis. V usage is TRBV6-5 and J usage is TRBJ2-2; a weak D match, TRBD1 (5 bases). The CDR3 DNA sequence: TGTGCCAGCAGTTACAGGGGTCGTGGCACCGGGGAGCTGTTTTTT. Its translation: CASSYRGRGTGELFF.